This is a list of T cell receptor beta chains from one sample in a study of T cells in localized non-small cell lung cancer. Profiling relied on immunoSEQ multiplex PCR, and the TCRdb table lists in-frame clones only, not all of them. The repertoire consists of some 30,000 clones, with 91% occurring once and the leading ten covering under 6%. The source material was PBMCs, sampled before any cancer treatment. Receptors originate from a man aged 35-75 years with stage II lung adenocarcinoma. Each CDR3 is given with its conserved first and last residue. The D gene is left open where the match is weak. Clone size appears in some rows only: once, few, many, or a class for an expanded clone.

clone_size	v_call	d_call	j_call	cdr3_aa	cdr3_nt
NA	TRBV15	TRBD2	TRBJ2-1	CATSRDTGGSIGEQFF	TGTGCCACCAGCAGAGATACCGGGGGGAGTATTGGTGAGCAGTTCTTC
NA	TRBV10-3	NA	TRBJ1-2	CAISVRQEFYTF	TGTGCCATCAGTGTACGACAGGAGTTCTACACCTTC
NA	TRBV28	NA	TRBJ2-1	CASISNVGLGEQFF	TGTGCCAGCATCTCTAACGTCGGGCTTGGGGAGCAGTTCTTC
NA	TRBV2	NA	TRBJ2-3	CAILRDLPTDTQYF	TGTGCCATCCTCCGGGACCTACCCACAGATACGCAGTATTTT
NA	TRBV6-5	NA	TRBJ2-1	CASSYERVSYNEQFF	TGTGCCAGCAGTTACGAGCGGGTCTCCTACAATGAGCAGTTCTTC
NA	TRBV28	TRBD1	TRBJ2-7	CATIPGTGGPYEQYF	TGTGCCACCATTCCCGGGACAGGGGGCCCCTACGAGCAGTACTTC
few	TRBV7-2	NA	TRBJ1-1	CASSHRVNTEAFF	TGTGCCAGCAGTCACAGGGTAAACACTGAAGCTTTCTTT
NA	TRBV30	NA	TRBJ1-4	CAWSVGPGDINEKLFF	TGTGCCTGGAGTGTGGGACCCGGGGACATTAATGAAAAACTGTTTTTT
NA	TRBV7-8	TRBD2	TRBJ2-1	CASSLARLAGSLRNEQFF	TGTGCCAGCAGCTTAGCGCGTCTAGCGGGAAGCCTGAGAAATGAGCAGTTCTTC
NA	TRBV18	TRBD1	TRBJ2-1	CASSPDRAQGNEQFF	TGTGCCAGCTCACCGGACAGGGCCCAGGGGAATGAGCAGTTCTTC
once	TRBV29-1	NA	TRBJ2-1	CSVARTSKSDNEEQFF	TGCAGCGTTGCCCGCACTAGTAAGAGTGACAATGAGGAGCAGTTCTTC
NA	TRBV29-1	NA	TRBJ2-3	CSALKPDSRDTQYF	TGCAGCGCTCTAAAGCCGGACTCGAGAGATACGCAGTATTTT
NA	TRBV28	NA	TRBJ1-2	CASSFRGNYGYTF	TGTGCCAGCAGTTTTAGGGGAAACTATGGCTACACCTTC
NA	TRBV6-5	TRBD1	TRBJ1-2	CASSYSGGGGNGYTF	TGTGCCAGCAGTTATTCGGGAGGAGGGGGCAATGGCTACACCTTC
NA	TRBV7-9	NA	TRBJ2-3	CASSLAQVPPTPTDTQYF	TGTGCCAGCAGCTTAGCCCAGGTCCCGCCGACCCCCACAGATACGCAGTATTTT
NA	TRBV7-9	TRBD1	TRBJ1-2	CASSLRTGVYGYTF	TGTGCCAGCAGCTTACGAACAGGGGTTTATGGCTACACCTTC
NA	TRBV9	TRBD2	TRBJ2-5	CASSVAGQGGETQYF	TGTGCCAGCAGCGTAGCTGGGCAGGGAGGGGAGACCCAGTACTTC
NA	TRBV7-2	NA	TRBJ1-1	CASSQRSEAFF	TGTGCCAGCAGTCAGAGGAGCGAAGCTTTCTTT
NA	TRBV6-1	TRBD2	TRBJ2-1	CASSPGTSGSNEQFF	TGTGCCAGCAGTCCCGGGACTAGCGGGAGTAATGAGCAGTTCTTC
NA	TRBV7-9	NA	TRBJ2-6	CASSYTASGANVLTF	TGTGCCAGCAGCTACACAGCCTCTGGGGCCAACGTCCTGACTTTC
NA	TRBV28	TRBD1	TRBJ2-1	CASSTGTGNYNEQFF	TGTGCCAGCAGTACCGGGACAGGGAATTACAATGAGCAGTTCTTC
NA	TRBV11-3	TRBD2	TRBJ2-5	CASSPDQPGLAELKETRYF	TGTGCCAGCAGCCCAGACCAACCCGGACTAGCGGAGCTTAAAGAGACCCGGTACTTC
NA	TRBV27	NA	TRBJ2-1	CASSPRWGEQFF	TGTGCCAGCAGTCCCCGTTGGGGTGAGCAGTTCTTC
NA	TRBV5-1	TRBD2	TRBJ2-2	CASSRTSGANTGELFF	TGCGCCAGCAGCCGGACTAGCGGGGCGAACACCGGGGAGCTGTTTTTT
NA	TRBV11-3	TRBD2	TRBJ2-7	CASSPVGLAAVEQYF	TGTGCCAGCAGCCCCGTGGGACTAGCGGCGGTCGAGCAGTACTTC
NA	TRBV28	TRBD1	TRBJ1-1	CASKGQGDTEAFF	TGTGCCAGCAAGGGACAGGGCGACACTGAAGCTTTCTTT
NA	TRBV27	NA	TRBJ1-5	CASSGGPWQPQHF	TGTGCCAGCAGTGGGGGGCCATGGCAGCCCCAGCATTTT
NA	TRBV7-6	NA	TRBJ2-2	CASSSNYGELFF	TGTGCCAGCAGCTCCAACTACGGGGAGCTGTTTTTT
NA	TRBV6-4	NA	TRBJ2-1	CASSAGGAESEQFF	TGTGCCAGCAGTGCTGGGGGGGCGGAAAGTGAGCAGTTCTTC
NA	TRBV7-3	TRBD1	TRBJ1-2	CASSPGTGYGYTF	TGTGCCAGCAGCCCCGGGACAGGGTATGGCTACACCTTC
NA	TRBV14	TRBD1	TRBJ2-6	CASSQDAGTGGSGANVLTF	TGTGCCAGCAGCCAAGATGCCGGGACAGGGGGGTCTGGGGCCAACGTCCTGACTTTC